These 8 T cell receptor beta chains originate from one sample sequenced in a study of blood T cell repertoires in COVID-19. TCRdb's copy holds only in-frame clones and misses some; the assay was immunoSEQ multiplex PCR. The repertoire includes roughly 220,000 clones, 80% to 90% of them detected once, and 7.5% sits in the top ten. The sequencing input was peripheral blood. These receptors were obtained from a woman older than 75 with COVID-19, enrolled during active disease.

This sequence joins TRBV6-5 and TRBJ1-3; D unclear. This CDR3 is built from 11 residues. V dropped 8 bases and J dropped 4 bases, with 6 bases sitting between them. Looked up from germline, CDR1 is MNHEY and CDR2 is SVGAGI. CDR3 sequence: CASLRGNTIYF. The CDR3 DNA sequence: TGTGCCAGCTTACGGGGAAACACCATATATTTT.

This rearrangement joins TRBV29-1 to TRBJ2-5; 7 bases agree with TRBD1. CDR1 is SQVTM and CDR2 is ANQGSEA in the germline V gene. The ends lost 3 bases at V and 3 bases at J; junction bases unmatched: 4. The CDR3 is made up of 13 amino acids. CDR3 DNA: TGCAGCGTTGAGCGTGACAGGGAAGAGACCCAGTACTTC. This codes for CSVERDREETQYF.

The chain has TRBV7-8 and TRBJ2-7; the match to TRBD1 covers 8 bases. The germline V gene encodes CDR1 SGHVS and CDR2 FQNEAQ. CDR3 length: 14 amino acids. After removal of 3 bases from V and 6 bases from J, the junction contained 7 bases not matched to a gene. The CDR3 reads CASSLRDRLAEQYF. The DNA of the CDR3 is TGTGCCAGCAGCTTGCGGGACAGGCTTGCCGAGCAGTACTTC.

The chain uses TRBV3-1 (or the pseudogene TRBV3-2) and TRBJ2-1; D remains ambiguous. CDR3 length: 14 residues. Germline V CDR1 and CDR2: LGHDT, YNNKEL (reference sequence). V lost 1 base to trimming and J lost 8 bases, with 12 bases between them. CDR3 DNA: TGTGCCAGCAGCCAAGCAAGCTTTCACGATGAGCAGTTCTTC. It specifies CASSQASFHDEQFF.

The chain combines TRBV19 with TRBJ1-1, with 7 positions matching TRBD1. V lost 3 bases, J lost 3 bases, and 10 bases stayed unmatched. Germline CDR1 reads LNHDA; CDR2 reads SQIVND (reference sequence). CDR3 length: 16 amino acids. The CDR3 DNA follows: TGTGCCAGTAGTATCGGGAGCGGCAGGGGGGACACTGAAGCTTTCTTT. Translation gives CASSIGSGRGDTEAFF.

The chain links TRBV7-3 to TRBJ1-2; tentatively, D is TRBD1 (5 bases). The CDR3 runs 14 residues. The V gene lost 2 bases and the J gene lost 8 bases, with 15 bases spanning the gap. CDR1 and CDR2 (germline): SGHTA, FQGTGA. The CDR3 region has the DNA TGTGCCAGCAGCTTAGGGACTCAACTCGGCGGCTACACCTTC. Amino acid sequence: CASSLGTQLGGYTF.

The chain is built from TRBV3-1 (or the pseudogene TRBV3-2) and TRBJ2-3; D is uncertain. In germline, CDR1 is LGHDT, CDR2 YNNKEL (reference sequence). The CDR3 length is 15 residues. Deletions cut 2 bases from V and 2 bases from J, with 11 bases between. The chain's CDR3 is CASSQRGANTDTQYF. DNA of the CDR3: TGTGCCAGCAGCCAAAGAGGAGCGAACACAGATACGCAGTATTTT.

The DNA of the CDR3 is TGTGCCAGCACTCCCCCATACAGGGAAGGAACAGCTTTCTTT. This translates into CASTPPYREGTAFF. The gene calls are TRBV28 and TRBJ1-1; tentative D call: TRBD1 (6 bases). Per the germline V gene, CDR1 is MDHEN and CDR2 is SYDVKM. The CDR3 is made up of 14 amino acids. With 7 bases removed from V and 10 bases from J, the gap between germline ends came to 22 bases.